This T cell receptor beta chain appears in the sequencing data of a study of T cells in Graves' hyperthyroidism and ophthalmopathy. Overall study: The blood sample was taken at first diagnosis, before treatment began.

Germline CDR1 reads KGHSH; CDR2 reads LQKENI. This CDR3 contains 15 residues. J lost 5 bases, V lost 6 bases, and 6 bases had no gene match. Using RNA transcripts as the source, TCR beta CDR3 regions were amplified. HTBI primers were employed in a first-round RT-PCR of the TCR CDR3. Via MiXCR, TCRdb re-called the multiplex PCR reads, giving one row per CDR3 protein. In the table there are under 600,000 distinct CDR3 sequences, about a sixth of which are singletons. This clonotype has ten or more counts. Ophthalmopathy patients showed a Clinical Activity Score of at least 3, NOSPECS grade of at least 4 and duration under 3 months. The diagnoses drew upon clinical symptoms, serum thyroxine and TRAb, thyroid ultrasound and orbital computed tomography. PBMCs were derived from 7.5 to 10 ml fresh peripheral blood.

Material: blood. The origin of this receptor is a middle-aged woman with Graves' ophthalmopathy. The genes are TRBV18 and TRBJ2-1; 11 bases fit TRBD2. The CDR3 region has the DNA TGTGCCAGCTCCCCGGGACTAGCGGACGACAATGAGCAGTTCTTC. Its translation: CASSPGLADDNEQFF.